Following are 18 T cell receptor beta chains from one sample sequenced in a study of blood T cell repertoires in COVID-19. Sequencing was performed with immunoSEQ multiplex PCR; in TCRdb, only in-frame clones are kept and a portion is missing. This sample has 51,000 or so clones, with 65% to 85% found just once. Sequencing was performed on peripheral blood. Source of these receptors: a woman older than 75 with COVID-19, enrolled during active disease.

This clone has a single count. J is TRBJ1-4 and V is TRBV3-1 (or the pseudogene TRBV3-2), with D perhaps TRBD1 (6 bases). Trimming shortened V by 4 bases and J by 0 bases, and 12 bases separated the two germline ends. Germline V lookup: CDR1 LGHDT, CDR2 YNNKEL (reference sequence). This CDR3 comprises 16 residues. The CDR3 sequence is CASSPTTGATNEKLFF. For the CDR3, the DNA is TGTGCCAGCAGCCCCACGACAGGCGCAACTAATGAAAAACTGTTTTTT.

Worth noting for this clone: Just one base apart from a much larger clone, this may be a read error. CDR3 sequence: CARSGAGGVRYGYTF. The CDR3 region has the DNA TGTGCCCGCAGCGGGGCCGGGGGGGTACGGTATGGCTACACCTTC. The chain combines TRBV5-6 with TRBJ1-2, with D possibly being TRBD1 (5 bases). From germline, CDR1 is SGHDT and CDR2 YYEEEE. The CDR3 runs to 15 residues.

V usage is TRBV11-2 and J usage is TRBJ2-5; possible D gene TRBD2, 6 bases. The germline V gene encodes CDR1 SGHAT and CDR2 FQNNGV. The ends were cut back, 5 bases at V and 4 bases at J, with 17 bases in the middle. The CDR3 extends over 15 amino acids. In DNA, the CDR3 is TGTGCCAGCAGCACCGTACGGGGGAGTAGAGAGACCCAGTACTTC. Its protein is CASSTVRGSRETQYF.

This chain's CDR3 is CAIRSGTGYSNTEAFF. CDR3 bases: TGTGCCATCAGATCCGGGACAGGCTATTCCAACACTGAAGCTTTCTTT. This rearrangement joins TRBV10-3 to TRBJ1-1; 8 bases are a match to TRBD1. CDR1 ENHRY and CDR2 SYGVKD come from the germline V gene. The V and J ends lost 6 bases and 2 bases, in that order; junction bases with no gene match: 11. The CDR3 runs to 16 residues.

This chain joins TRBV19 and TRBJ2-4; D may be TRBD1 (6 bases). The germline V gene has CDR1 LNHDA and CDR2 SQIVND (reference sequence). This CDR3 comprises 14 residues. V shed 7 bases and J shed 3 bases, with 13 bases lying between them. Here the CDR3 reads CASNADRIKNIQYF. The CDR3 region has the DNA TGTGCCAGTAATGCCGACAGGATCAAAAACATTCAGTACTTC.

The chain combines TRBV19 with TRBJ1-1; TRBD1 matches 7 bases. The trim removed 8 bases at V and 6 bases at J, leaving 6 bases unmatched. There are 12 residues in the CDR3. CDR1 and CDR2 from the germline V gene are LNHDA and SQIVND (reference sequence). CDR3 amino acids: CASSQGGSEAFF. The CDR3 DNA reads as TGTGCCAGTTCCCAGGGGGGCTCTGAAGCTTTCTTT.

This clone has just one count. This chain connects TRBV6-5 to TRBJ2-3; maybe TRBD1 (6 bases). Trimming cost V 9 bases and J 3 bases, with 13 bases left between them. CDR3 length: 13 residues. Germline values: CDR1 MNHEY, CDR2 SVGAGI. Written as DNA, the CDR3 is TGTGCCAGTTCACAGGGTATGACAGATACGCAGTATTTT. As protein: CASSQGMTDTQYF.

The V call is TRBV7-2, the J call TRBJ1-5; maybe TRBD1 (5 bases). V gave up 5 bases and J gave up 6 bases, with 20 bases separating them. Germline V CDR1 and CDR2: SGHTA, FQGNSA. There are 16 residues in the CDR3. In DNA form, the CDR3 reads TGTGCCAGCAGCCGGAATGGGCAGGGAACGGCTCAGCCCCAGCATTTT. This translates into CASSRNGQGTAQPQHF.

The chain couples TRBV9 to TRBJ1-4; D gene ambiguous. Per the germline V gene, CDR1 is SGDLS and CDR2 is YYNGEE. The CDR3 is made up of 13 amino acids. V was clipped by 0 bases and J by 5 bases, with 5 bases between them. The CDR3, as DNA: TGTGCCAGCAGCGTAGACAGAAATGAAAAACTGTTTTTT. Amino acids: CASSVDRNEKLFF.

This clone has only a few counts. This sequence joins TRBV19 and TRBJ1-6; D not certain. The CDR3 extends over 16 amino acids. The ends were cut back, 1 base at V and 12 bases at J, with 19 bases in the middle. Germline V gene lookup returns CDR1 LNHDA and CDR2 SQIVND (reference sequence). This CDR3 is CASSIGSSAADQPLHF. CDR3 sequence (DNA): TGTGCCAGTAGTATAGGTAGCTCGGCGGCAGACCAACCCCTCCACTTT. Supplemented by reference TRBV19 and TRBJ1-6, the full variable domain reads DGGITQSPKYLFRKEGQNVTLSCEQNLNHDAMYWYRQDPGQGLRLIYYSQIVNDFQKGDIAEGYSVSREKKESFPLTVTSAQKNPTAFYLCASSIGSSAADQPLHFGNGTRLTVT.

The DNA of the CDR3 is TGTGCCAGCAGTGGGGGGCCTGGAAACACCATATATTTT. It is translated as CASSGGPGNTIYF. The chain recombines TRBV2 with TRBJ1-3; weak D call: TRBD1 (6 bases). The germline gives CDR1 SNHLY, CDR2 FYNNEI. The CDR3 is 13 residues long. V was shortened by 4 bases and J by 2 bases, with 6 bases between the two germline ends.

The chain links TRBV19 to TRBJ2-4; D ambiguous. V was shortened by 7 bases and J by 0 bases, with 10 bases between the two germline ends. From germline, CDR1 is LNHDA and CDR2 SQIVND (reference sequence). CDR3 size: 14 residues. The CDR3 DNA reads as TGTGCCAGTACCCCTGAACTAGCCAAAAACATTCAGTACTTC. Encoded protein: CASTPELAKNIQYF.

V gene TRBV5-4 combines with J gene TRBJ2-7, with TRBD2 matching 7 bases. This CDR3 contains 15 residues. The germline V gene encodes CDR1 SGHNT and CDR2 YYREEE (reference sequence). Germline trimming cut 6 bases from V and 5 bases from J; bases unmatched to any gene: 14. In DNA, the CDR3 is TGTGCCAGCACCAACCTCGGCGGGAGCATCAACGAGCAGTACTTC. As protein: CASTNLGGSINEQYF.

This sequence joins TRBV6-5 and TRBJ1-4; D gene unclear. Per the germline V gene, CDR1 is MNHEY and CDR2 is SVGAGI. V shed 5 bases and J shed 4 bases, with 2 bases lying between them. The CDR3 has 11 residues. This chain's CDR3 is CASSLNEKLFF. CDR3 DNA: TGTGCCAGCAGTCTTAATGAAAAACTGTTTTTT.

J is TRBJ2-5 and V is TRBV5-1, with 16 bases identical to TRBD2. After removal of 3 bases from V and 1 base from J, the junction contained 6 bases not matched to a gene. Germline V gene data show CDR1 as SGHRS and CDR2 as YFSETQ. The CDR3 is made up of 18 amino acids. The CDR3 coding sequence is TGCGCCAGCAGCTCCGGGACTAGCGGGAGGGCCGTCCAAGAGACCCAGTACTTC. Translation: CASSSGTSGRAVQETQYF.

This clone has just one count. This chain uses TRBV6-1 with TRBJ2-7; TRBD2 agrees at 7 bases. The CDR3 is 14 amino acids. With V trimmed by 6 bases and J by 1 base, 6 bases remained unmatched. Germline CDR1 reads MNHNS; CDR2 reads SASEGT. The CDR3 is CASSGTMTSYEQYF. CDR3 sequence (DNA): TGTGCCAGCAGCGGGACTATGACTTCCTACGAGCAGTACTTC.

V and J are TRBV27 and TRBJ2-7; maybe TRBD1 (6 bases). The CDR3 has 15 residues. With 0 bases removed from V and 6 bases from J, the gap between germline ends came to 15 bases. The V gene's germline CDR1 is MNHEY and CDR2 SMNVEV (reference sequence). The CDR3 sequence is CASSLSPTGIIEQYF. The DNA for the CDR3 is TGTGCCAGCAGTTTATCTCCGACAGGTATAATCGAGCAGTACTTC.

The chain employs TRBV11-2 and TRBJ1-5; D call uncertain. There are 13 residues in the CDR3. V gave up 3 bases and J gave up 0 bases, with 3 bases separating them. Germline V CDR1 and CDR2: SGHAT, FQNNGV. The CDR3: CASSFNSNQPQHF. The CDR3 nucleotides are TGTGCCAGCAGCTTTAATAGCAATCAGCCCCAGCATTTT. Supplemented by reference TRBV11-2 and TRBJ1-5, the full variable domain reads EAGVAQSPRYKIIEKRQSVAFWCNPISGHATLYWYQQILGQGPKLLIQFQNNGVVDDSQLPKDRFSAERLKGVDSTLKIQPAKLEDSAVYLCASSFNSNQPQHFGDGTRLSIL.